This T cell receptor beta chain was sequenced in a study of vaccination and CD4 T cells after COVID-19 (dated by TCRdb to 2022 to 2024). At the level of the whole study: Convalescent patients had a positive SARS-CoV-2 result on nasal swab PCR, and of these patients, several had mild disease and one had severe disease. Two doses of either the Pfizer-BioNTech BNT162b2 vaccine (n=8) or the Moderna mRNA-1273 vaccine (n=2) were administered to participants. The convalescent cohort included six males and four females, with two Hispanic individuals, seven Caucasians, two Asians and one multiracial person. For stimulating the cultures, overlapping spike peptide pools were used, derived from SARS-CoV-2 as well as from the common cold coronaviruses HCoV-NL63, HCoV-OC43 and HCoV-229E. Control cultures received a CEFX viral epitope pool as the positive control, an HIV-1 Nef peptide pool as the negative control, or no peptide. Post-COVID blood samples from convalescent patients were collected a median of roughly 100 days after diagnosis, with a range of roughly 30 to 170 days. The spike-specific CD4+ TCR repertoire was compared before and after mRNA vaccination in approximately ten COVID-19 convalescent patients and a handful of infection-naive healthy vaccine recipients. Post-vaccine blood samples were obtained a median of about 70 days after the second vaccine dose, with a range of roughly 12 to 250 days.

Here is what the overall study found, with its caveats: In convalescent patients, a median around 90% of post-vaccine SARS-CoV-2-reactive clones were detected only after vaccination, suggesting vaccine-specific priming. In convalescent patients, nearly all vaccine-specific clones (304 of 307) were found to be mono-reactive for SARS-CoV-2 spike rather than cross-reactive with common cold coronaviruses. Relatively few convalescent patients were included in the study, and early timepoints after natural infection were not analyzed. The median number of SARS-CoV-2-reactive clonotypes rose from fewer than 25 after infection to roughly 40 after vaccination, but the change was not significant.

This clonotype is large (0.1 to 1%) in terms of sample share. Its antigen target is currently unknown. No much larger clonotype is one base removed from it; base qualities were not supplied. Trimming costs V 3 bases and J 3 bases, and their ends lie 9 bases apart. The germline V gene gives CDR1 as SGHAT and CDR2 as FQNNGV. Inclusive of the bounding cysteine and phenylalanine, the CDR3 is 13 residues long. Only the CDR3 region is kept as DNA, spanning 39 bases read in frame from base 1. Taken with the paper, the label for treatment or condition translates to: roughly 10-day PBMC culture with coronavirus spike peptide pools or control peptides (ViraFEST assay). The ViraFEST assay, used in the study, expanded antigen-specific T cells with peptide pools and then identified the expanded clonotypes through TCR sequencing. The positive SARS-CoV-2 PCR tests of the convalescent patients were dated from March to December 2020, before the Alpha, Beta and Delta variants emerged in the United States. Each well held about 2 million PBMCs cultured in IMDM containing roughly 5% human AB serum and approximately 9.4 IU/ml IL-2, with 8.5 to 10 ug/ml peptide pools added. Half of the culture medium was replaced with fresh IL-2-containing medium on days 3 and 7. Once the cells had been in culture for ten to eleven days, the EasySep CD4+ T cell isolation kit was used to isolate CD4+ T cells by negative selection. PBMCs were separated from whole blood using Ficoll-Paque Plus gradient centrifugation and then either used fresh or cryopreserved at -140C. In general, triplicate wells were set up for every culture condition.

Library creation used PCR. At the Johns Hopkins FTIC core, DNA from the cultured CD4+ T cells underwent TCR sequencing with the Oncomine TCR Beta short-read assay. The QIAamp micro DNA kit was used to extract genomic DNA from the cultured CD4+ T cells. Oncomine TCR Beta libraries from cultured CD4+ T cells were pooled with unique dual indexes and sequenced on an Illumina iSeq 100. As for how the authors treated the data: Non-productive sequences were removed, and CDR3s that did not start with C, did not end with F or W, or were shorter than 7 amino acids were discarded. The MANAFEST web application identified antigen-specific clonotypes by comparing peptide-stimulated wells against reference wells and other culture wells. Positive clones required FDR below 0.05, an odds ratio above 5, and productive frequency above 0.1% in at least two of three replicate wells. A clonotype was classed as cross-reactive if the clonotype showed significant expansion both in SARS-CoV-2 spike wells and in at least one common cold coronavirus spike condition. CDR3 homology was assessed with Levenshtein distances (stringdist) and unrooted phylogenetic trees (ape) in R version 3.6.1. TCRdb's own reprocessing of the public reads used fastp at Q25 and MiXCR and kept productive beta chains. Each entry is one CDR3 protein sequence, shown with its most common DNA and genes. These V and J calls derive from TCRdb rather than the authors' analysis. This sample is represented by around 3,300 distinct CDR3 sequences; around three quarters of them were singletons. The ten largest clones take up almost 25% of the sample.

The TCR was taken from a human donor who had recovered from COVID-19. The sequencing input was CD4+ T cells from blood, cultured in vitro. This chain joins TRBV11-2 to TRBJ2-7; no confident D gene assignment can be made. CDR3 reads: CASSLLDNYEQYF. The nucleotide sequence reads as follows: TGTGCCAGCAGCTTGTTGGATAACTACGAGCAGTACTTC.